This section outlines one T cell receptor (beta chain) sequence together with its context. Its antigen has not been determined. No much larger clone exists at a distance of one base, and base qualities are not known. This specimen's time point label, per the study, means: baseline before first vaccination. Samples from vaccinated people were obtained from the UK trials COV001 and COV002, which included a single-blind randomized controlled phase 2/3 trial of AZD1222 (ChAdOx1 nCoV-19) in healthy adults. For TCRbeta chain sequencing, PBMC samples from trial participants were taken at day 0 and at day 28 after the second dose. This record belongs to a study of T cell responses to AZD1222 COVID-19 vaccine listed by TCRdb under 2021. About the study as a whole: AZD1222 recipients with second doses at about 4 weeks or about 12 weeks were pooled, because spike-specific TCR depth and breadth did not differ between schedules. TCR sequencing was performed for 230 to 250 trial participants, of whom roughly 200 were given two doses of AZD1222 and around 25 were given two doses of MenACWY control vaccine. Enrollment into the trials was organized by age into subgroups of 18-55, 56-69 and 70-plus years, and those subgroups contained approximately 160, 26 and 62 TCR-sequenced participants, respectively. The paper's findings and limits, for the study overall: Most participants were white British and females outnumbered males, and the authors suggested that clonal diversity may have been underestimated. CD4 TCRs associated with the vaccine covered the entire spike protein, and the dominant responses were in regions 160-218 and 743-854. Because no day 14 peak-response samples were available, repertoires were characterized only after the peak T cell response. Spike-specific TCR breadth and depth rose significantly after two AZD1222 doses compared with day 0 and with MenACWY recipients. Only five to seven AZD1222 recipients were SARS-CoV-2 seropositive at baseline, limiting conclusions about previously exposed vaccinees. Nearly half of unique spike-specific TCRs reportedly recognized epitopes outside regions mutated in the B.1.351 and B.1.1.7 variants. In the small 56-69-year group, the increase in depth fell short of significance, most likely because of low power.

The germline ends are 19 bases apart after V is trimmed by 4 bases and J by 3 bases. CDR3 length: 16 amino acids, cysteine to phenylalanine. Here the CDR3 DNA is all that survives: 48 bases in frame from base 1. Per the germline V gene, SGHDT is the CDR1 and YYEEEE is the CDR2. The CDR3 regions of human TCRbeta chains were subjected to immunosequencing. Per the authors' processing: TCRs in the repertoires were matched against a reference library of SARS-CoV-2-specific TCRs that had been generated with the MIRA antigen-specificity platform. Breadth was defined as the fraction of unique TCRs that were SARS-CoV-2-associated. Depth was defined as the fraction of total T cells that were SARS-CoV-2-associated. Using the MIRA data, each spike-specific TCR was mapped to the spike region that the TCR reacts to and placed in a CD4 or CD8 class. Log10-transformed breadth and depth values were compared by one-way ANOVA with Sidak's multiple comparisons tests. Held by TCRdb, this immuneACCESS table contains in-frame sequences only and omits some clones. Under half of the omission traces to an unresolved V gene where checked; the cause of the rest is unknown. V, J and clone size are those of that table, while D and trimming were read from the DNA. Within this sample are under 150,000 clones, with approximately 83% of them counted one time only. In total, the top ten clones hold under 2% of the sample.

The source is an adult in good health. The rearranged chain carries TRBV5-6 and TRBJ1-2; TRBD1 is possibly the D segment (5 matching bases). Sequencing was performed on peripheral blood, taken on day 0 of AZD1222 vaccination. CDR3 region: CASSAFVRAMDYGYTF. The bases are TGTGCCAGCAGCGCCTTTGTCAGGGCCATGGACTATGGCTACACCTTC. Reference TRBV5-6 and TRBJ1-2 proteins supply the regions before and after the CDR3; the full variable domain is: DAGVTQSPTHLIKTRGQQVTLRCSPKSGHDTVSWYQQALGQGPQFIFQYYEEEERQRGNFPDRFSGHQFPNYSSELNVNALLLGDSALYLCASSAFVRAMDYGYTFGSGTRLTVV.